This T cell receptor (beta chain) was observed in a study of OX40 agonist ivuxolimab in advanced cancers. A word on this clone: Antigen unknown.

Produced via immunoSEQ multiplex PCR; TCRdb's table is partial and in-frame only. This table holds roughly 70,000 clones, approximately 90% found once. The CDR3 covers 14 residues. CDR1 and CDR2 from the germline V gene are MNHNY and SVGAGI (reference sequence). Trimming took off 1 base at V and 7 bases at J, with 10 bases between the two ends. The study's findings and limits: In the expanded peripheral T cells, antigen specificity was never determined.

The V gene is TRBV6-6, the J gene TRBJ1-4, with no clear D. This sample comprised CD4+ or CD8+ T cells sorted from blood, obtained in a trial of the OX40 agonist ivuxolimab. The clonotype was recovered from an adult with an advanced solid tumor such as melanoma, head and neck, liver or kidney cancer. CDR3 nucleotide sequence: TGTGCCAGCAGTTACTTAGGGCAGGTTGAAAAACTGTTTTTT. This codes for CASSYLGQVEKLFF.